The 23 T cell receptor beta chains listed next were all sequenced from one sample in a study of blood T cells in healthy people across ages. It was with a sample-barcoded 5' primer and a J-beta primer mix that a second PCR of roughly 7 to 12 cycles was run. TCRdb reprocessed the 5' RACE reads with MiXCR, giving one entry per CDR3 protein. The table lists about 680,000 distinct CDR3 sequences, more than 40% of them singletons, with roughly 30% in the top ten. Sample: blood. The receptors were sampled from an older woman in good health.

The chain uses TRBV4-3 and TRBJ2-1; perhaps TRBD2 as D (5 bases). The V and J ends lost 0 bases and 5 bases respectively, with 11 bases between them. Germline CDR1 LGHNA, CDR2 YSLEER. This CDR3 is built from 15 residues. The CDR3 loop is CASSQDALVHNEQFF. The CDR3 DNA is TGCGCCAGCAGCCAAGATGCACTAGTGCACAATGAGCAGTTCTTC.

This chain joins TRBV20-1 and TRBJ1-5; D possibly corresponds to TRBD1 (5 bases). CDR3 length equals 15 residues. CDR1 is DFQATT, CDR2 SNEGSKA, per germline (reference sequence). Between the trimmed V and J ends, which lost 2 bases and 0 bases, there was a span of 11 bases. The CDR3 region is CSARRRGNSNQPQHF. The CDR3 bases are TGCAGTGCTAGACGCCGGGGGAATAGCAATCAGCCCCAGCATTTT.

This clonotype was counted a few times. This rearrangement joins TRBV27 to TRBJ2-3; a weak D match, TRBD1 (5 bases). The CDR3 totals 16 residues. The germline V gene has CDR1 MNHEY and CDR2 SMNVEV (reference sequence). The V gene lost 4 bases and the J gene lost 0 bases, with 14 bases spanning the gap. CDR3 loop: CASSSLRQPSTDTQYF. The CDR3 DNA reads TGTGCCAGCAGTTCCCTTCGACAGCCTAGCACAGATACGCAGTATTTT.

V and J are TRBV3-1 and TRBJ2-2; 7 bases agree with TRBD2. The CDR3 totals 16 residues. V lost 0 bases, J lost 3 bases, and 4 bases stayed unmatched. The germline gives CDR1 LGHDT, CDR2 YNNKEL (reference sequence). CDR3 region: CASSQENAGDTGELFF. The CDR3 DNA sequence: TGTGCCAGCAGCCAAGAGAACGCGGGAGACACCGGGGAGCTGTTTTTT.

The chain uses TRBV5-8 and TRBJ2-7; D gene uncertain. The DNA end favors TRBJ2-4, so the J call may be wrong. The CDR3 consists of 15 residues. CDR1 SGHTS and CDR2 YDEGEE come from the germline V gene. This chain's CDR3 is CASSSQNLAKNIQYF. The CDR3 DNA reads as TGTGCCAGCAGCTCCCAGAACCTAGCCAAAAACATTCAGTACTTC.

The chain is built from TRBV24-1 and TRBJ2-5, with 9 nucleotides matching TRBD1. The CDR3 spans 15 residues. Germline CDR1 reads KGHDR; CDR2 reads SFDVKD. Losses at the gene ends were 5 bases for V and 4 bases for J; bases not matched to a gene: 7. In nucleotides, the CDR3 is TGTGCCACCAGTGCCCGGACAGGGGTCCGAGAGACCCAGTACTTC. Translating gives CATSARTGVRETQYF.

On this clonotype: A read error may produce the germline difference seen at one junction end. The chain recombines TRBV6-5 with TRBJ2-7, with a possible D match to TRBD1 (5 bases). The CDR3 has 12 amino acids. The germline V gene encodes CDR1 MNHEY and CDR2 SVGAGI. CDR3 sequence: CASSRTGYGQYF. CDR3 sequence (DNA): TGTGCCAGCAGTCGTACAGGCTACGGGCAGTACTTC.

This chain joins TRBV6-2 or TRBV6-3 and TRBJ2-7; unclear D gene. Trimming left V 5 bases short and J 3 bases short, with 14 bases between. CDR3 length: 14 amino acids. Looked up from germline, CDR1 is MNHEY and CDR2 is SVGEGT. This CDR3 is CASSPWGESYEQYF. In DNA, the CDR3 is TGTGCCAGCAGTCCCTGGGGTGAAAGCTACGAGCAGTACTTC.

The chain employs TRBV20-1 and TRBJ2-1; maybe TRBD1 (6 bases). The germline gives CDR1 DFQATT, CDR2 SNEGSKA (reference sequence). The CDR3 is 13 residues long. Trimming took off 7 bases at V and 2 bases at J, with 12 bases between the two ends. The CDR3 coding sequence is TGCAGTGAGGCAGGGACAACCTACAATGAGCAGTTCTTC. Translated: CSEAGTTYNEQFF.

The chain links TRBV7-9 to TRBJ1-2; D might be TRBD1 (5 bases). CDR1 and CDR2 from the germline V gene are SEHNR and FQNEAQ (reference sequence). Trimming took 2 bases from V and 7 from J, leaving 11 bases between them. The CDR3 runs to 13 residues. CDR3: CASSLYGTAGYTF. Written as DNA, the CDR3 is TGTGCCAGCAGCTTATACGGGACTGCTGGCTACACCTTC.

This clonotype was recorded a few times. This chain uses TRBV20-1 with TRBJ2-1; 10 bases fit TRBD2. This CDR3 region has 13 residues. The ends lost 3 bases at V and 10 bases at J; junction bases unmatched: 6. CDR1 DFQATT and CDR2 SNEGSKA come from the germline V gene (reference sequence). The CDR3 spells CSASLAGDCEQFF. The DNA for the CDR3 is TGCAGTGCTAGCCTAGCGGGAGATTGCGAGCAGTTCTTC.

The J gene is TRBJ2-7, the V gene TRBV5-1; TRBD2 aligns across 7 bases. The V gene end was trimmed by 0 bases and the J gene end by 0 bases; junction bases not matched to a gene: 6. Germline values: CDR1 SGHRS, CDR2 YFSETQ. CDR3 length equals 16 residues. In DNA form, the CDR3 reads TGCGCCAGCAGCTTGGAGGCCCTAGCGGACTCCTACGAGCAGTACTTC. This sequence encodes CASSLEALADSYEQYF.

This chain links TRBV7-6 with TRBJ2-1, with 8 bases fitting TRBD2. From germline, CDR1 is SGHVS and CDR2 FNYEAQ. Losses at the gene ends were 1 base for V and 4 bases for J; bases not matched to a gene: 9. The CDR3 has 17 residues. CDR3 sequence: CASSLGPSGPKYNEQFF. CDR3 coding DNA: TGTGCCAGCAGCTTAGGGCCTAGCGGGCCTAAGTACAATGAGCAGTTCTTC. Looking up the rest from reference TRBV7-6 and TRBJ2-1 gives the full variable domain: GAGVSQSPRYKVTKRGQDVALRCDPISGHVSLYWYRQALGQGPEFLTYFNYEAQQDKSGLPNDRFSAERPEGSISTLTIQRTEQRDSAMYRCASSLGPSGPKYNEQFFGPGTRLTVL.

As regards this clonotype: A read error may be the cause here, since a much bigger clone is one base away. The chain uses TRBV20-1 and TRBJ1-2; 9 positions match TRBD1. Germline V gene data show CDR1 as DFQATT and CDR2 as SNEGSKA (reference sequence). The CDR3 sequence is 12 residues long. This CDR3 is CSARWDRDGHTF. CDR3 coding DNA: TGCAGTGCTAGATGGGACAGGGATGGCCACACCTTC.

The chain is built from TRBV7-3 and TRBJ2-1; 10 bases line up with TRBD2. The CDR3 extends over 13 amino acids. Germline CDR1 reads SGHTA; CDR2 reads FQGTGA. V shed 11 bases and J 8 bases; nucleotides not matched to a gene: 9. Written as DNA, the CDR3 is TGTGCCCTAGAACTAGCGGGGTTGTATGAGCAGTTCTTC. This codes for CALELAGLYEQFF. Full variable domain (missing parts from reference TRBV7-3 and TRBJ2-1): GAGVSQTPSNKVTEKGKYVELRCDPISGHTALYWYRQSLGQGPEFLIYFQGTGAADDSGLPNDRFFAVRPEGSVSTLKIQRTERGDSAVYLCALELAGLYEQFFGPGTRLTVL.

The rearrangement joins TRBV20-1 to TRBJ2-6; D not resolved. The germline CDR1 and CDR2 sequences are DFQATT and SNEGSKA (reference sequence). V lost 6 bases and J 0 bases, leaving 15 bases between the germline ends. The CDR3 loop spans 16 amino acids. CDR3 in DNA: TGCAGTGCCCCCGTGGCAGGTAACTCTGGGGCCAACGTCCTGACTTTC. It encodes CSAPVAGNSGANVLTF.

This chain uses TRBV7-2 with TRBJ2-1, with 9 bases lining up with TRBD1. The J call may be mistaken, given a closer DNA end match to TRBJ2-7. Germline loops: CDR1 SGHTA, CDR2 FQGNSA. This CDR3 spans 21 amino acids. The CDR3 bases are TGTGCCAGCAGCTTAGCGCCAACAGGGGGCTCCTTTACTAGTTCCTACAATGAGCAGTACTTC. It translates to CASSLAPTGGSFTSSYNEQYF.

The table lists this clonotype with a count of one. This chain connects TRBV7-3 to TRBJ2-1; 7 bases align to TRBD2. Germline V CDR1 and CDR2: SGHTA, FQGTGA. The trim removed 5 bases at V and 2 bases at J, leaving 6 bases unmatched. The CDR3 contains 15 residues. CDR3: CASSRFGGTYNEQFF. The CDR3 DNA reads TGTGCCAGCAGCCGATTCGGGGGGACCTACAATGAGCAGTTCTTC.

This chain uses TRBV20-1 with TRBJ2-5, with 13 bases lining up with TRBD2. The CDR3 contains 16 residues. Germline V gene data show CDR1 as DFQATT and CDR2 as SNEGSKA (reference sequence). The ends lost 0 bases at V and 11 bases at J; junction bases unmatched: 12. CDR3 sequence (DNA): TGCAGTGCTAGAGATCTACTAGCGGGAGGGCCCGATGAGCAGTACTTC. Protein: CSARDLLAGGPDEQYF.

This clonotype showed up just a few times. The chain's CDR3 is CASSKPGTGVDEQYF. The CDR3 bases are TGTGCCAGCAGCAAACCGGGGACAGGGGTCGACGAGCAGTACTTC. This sequence joins TRBV2 and TRBJ2-4; 10 nucleotides match TRBD1. The end of the DNA fits TRBJ2-7 better, so the J call may be wrong. This CDR3 spans 15 amino acids. Looked up from germline, CDR1 is SNHLY and CDR2 is FYNNEI.

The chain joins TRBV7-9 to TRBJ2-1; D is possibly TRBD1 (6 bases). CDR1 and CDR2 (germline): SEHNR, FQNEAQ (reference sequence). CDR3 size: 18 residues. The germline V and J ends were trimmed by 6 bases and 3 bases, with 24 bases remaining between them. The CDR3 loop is CASSSGDVGVLLYNEQFF. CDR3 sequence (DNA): TGTGCCAGCAGTTCAGGGGATGTCGGGGTACTACTCTACAATGAGCAGTTCTTC. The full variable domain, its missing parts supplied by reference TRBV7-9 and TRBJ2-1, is DTGVSQNPRHKITKRGQNVTFRCDPISEHNRLYWYRQTLGQGPEFLTYFQNEAQLEKSRLLSDRFSAERPKGSFSTLEIQRTEQGDSAMYLCASSSGDVGVLLYNEQFFGPGTRLTVL.

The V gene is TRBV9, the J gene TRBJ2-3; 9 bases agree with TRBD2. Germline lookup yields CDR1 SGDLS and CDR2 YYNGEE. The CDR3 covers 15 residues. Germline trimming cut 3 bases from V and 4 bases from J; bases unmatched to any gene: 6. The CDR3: CASSDGLARADTQYF. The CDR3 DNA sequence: TGTGCCAGCAGCGACGGACTAGCGAGGGCAGATACGCAGTATTTT. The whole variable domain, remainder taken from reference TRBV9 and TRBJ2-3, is DSGVTQTPKHLITATGQRVTLRCSPRSGDLSVYWYQQSLDQGLQFLIQYYNGEERAKGNILERFSAQQFPDLHSELNLSSLELGDSALYFCASSDGLARADTQYFGPGTRLTVL.

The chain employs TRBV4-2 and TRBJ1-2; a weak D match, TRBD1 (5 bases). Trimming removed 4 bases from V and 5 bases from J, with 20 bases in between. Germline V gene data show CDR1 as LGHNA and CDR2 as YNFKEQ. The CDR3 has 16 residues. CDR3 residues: CASSPWDRSSEYGYTF. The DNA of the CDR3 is TGTGCCAGCAGCCCATGGGACCGTTCCTCTGAATATGGCTACACCTTC.